What follows describes a single TCR beta chain. The protocol was immunoSEQ multiplex PCR, while the TCRdb copy is restricted to in-frame clones and leaves out a portion. Of about 90,000 clones in the sample, over 90% were seen once. This sample was included in a study of control samples from healthy donors and cancer patients. The V and J ends lost 0 bases and 6 bases, in that order; junction bases with no gene match: 5. Germline CDR1 and CDR2: SGHNT and YYREEE (reference sequence). This CDR3 comprises 15 residues. This clonotype was sampled from a young woman in good health. Specimen: blood. The rearrangement joins TRBV5-4 to TRBJ2-3; TRBD2 matches at 9 bases. The CDR3 DNA sequence: TGTGCCAGCAGCTTGGGACTAGCGGCCGCTGATACGCAGTATTTT. Residues: CASSLGLAAADTQYF.